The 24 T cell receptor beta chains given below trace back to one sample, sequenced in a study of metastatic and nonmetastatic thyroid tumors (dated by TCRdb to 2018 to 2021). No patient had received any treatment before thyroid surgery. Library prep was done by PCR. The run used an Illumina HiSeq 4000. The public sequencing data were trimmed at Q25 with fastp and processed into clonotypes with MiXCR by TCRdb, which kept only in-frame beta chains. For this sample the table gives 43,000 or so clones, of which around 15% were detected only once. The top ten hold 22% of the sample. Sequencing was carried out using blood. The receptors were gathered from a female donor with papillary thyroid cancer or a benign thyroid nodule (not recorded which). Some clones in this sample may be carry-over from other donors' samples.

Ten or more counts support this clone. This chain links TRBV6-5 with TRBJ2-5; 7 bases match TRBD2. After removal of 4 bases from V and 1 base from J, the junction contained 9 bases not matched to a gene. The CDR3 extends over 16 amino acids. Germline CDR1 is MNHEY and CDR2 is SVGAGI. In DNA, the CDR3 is TGTGCCAGCAGTTCCTCTTTAGGCGGGAGCCAAGAGACCCAGTACTTC. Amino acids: CASSSSLGGSQETQYF.

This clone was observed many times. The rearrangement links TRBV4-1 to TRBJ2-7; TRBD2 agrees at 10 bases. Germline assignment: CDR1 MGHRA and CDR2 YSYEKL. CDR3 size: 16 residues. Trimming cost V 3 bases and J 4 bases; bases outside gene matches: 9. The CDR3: CASSQGPSGSVYEQYF. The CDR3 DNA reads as TGCGCCAGCAGCCAGGGGCCTAGCGGGAGCGTATACGAGCAGTACTTC.

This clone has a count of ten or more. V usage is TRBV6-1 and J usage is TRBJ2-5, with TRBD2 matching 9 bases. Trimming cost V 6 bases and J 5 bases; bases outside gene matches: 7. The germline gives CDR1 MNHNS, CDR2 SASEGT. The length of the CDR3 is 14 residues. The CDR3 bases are TGTGCCAGCAGCTCTACCGGACTAGCGGAGACCCAGTACTTC. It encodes CASSSTGLAETQYF.

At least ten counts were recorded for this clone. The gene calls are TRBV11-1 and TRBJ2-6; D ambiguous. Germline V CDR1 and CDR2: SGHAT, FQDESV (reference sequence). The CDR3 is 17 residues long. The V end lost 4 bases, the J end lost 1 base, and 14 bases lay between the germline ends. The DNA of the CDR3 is TGTGCCAGCAGCTCGATTCGTCTGGGGTCTGGGGCCAACGTCCTGACTTTC. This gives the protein CASSSIRLGSGANVLTF.

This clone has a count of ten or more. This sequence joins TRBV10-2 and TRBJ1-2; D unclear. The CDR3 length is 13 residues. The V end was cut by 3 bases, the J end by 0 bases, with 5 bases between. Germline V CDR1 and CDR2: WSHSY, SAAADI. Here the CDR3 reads CASSEGPNYGYTF. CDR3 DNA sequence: TGCGCCAGCAGTGAAGGGCCTAACTATGGCTACACCTTC.

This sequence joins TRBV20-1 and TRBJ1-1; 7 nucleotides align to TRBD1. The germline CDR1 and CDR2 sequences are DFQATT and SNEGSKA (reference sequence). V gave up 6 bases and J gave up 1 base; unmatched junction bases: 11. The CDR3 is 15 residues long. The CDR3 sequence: CSADTRTGTNTEAFF. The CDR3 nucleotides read TGCAGTGCCGACACCCGGACAGGAACGAACACTGAAGCTTTCTTT.

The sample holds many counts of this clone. CDR3 loop: CASSKSTVSYEQYF. The CDR3 bases are TGTGCCAGCAGCAAATCGACTGTTTCCTACGAGCAGTACTTC. The gene calls are TRBV7-9 and TRBJ2-7; D is uncertain. CDR3 length: 14 amino acids. V dropped 5 bases and J dropped 1 base, with 12 bases sitting between them. Per the germline V gene, CDR1 is SEHNR and CDR2 is FQNEAQ (reference sequence).

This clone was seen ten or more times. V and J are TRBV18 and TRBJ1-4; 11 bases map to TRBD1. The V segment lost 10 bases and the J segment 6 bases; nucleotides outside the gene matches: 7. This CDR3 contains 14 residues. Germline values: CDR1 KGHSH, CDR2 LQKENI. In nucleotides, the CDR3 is TGTGCCACCCACCCGGGACAGGGGGATGAAAAACTGTTTTTT. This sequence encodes CATHPGQGDEKLFF.

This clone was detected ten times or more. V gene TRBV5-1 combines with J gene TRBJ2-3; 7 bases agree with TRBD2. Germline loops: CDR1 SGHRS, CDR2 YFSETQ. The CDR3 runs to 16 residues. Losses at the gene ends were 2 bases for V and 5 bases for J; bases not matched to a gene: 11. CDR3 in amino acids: CASSLSAGATGDTQYF. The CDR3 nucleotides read TGCGCCAGCAGCTTAAGTGCGGGAGCGACGGGAGATACGCAGTATTTT. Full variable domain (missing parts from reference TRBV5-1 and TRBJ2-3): KAGVTQTPRYLIKTRGQQVTLSCSPISGHRSVSWYQQTPGQGLQFLFEYFSETQRNKGNFPGRFSGRQFSNSRSEMNVSTLELGDSALYLCASSLSAGATGDTQYFGPGTRLTVL.

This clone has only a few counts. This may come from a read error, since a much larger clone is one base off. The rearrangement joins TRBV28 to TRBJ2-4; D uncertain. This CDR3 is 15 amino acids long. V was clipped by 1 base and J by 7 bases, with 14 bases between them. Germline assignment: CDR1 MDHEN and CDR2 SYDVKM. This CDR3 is CASSLYRMVGNIQYF. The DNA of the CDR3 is TGTGCCAGCAGTTTATACCGAATGGTAGGGAACATTCAGTACTTC. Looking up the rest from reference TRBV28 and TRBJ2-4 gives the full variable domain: DVKVTQSSRYLVKRTGEKVFLECVQDMDHENMFWYRQDPGLGLRLIYFSYDVKMKEKGDIPEGYSVSREKKERFSLILESASTNQTSMYLCASSLYRMVGNIQYFGAGTRLSVL.

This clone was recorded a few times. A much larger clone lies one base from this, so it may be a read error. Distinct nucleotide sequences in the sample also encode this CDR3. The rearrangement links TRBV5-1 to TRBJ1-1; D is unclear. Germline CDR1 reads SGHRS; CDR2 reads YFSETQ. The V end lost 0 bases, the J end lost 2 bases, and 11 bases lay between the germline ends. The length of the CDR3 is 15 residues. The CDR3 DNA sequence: TGCGCCAGCAGCTTGGCGGTTCTCGGTAACACTGAAGCTTTCTTT. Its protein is CASSLAVLGNTEAFF.

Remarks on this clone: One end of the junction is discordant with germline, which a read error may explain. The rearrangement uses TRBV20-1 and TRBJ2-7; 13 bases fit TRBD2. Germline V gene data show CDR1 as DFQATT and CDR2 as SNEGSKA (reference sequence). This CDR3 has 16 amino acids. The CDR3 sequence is CSARGTSGTHNYEQYF. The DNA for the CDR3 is TGCAGTGCCAGAGGGACTAGCGGGACGCATAACTACGAGCAGTACTTC.

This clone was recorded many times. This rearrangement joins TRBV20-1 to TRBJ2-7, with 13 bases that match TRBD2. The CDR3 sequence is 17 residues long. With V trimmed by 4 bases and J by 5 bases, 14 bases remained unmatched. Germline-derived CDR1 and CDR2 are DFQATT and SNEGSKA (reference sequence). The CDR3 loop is CSANNHSPGLAGDEQYF. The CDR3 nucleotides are TGCAGTGCTAACAACCATTCACCCGGACTAGCGGGGGACGAGCAGTACTTC.

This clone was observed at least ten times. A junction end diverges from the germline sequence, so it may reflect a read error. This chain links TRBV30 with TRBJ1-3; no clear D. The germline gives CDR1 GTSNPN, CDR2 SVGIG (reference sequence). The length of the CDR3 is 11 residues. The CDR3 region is CAWSVLPERAF. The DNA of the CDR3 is TGTGCCTGGAGTGTACTCCCGGAACGGGCTTTT.

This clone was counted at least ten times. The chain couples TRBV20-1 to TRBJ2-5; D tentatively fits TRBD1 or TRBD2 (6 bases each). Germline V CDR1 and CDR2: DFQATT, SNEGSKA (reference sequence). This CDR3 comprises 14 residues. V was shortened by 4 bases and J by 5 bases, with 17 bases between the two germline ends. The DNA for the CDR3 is TGCAGTGCTATTTCAGGGGCGGGGTGGGAGACCCAGTACTTC. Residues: CSAISGAGWETQYF.

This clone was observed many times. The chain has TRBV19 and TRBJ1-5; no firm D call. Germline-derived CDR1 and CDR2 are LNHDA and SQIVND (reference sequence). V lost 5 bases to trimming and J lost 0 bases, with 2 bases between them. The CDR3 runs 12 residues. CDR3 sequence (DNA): TGTGCCAGTAGTTATAGCAATCAGCCCCAGCATTTT. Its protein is CASSYSNQPQHF.

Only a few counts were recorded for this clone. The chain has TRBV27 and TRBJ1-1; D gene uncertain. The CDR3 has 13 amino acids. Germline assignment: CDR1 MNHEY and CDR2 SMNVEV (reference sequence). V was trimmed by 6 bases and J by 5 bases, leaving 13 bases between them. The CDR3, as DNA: TGTGCCAGCAGACGGCAAGATAAAACTGAAGCTTTCTTT. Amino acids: CASRRQDKTEAFF.

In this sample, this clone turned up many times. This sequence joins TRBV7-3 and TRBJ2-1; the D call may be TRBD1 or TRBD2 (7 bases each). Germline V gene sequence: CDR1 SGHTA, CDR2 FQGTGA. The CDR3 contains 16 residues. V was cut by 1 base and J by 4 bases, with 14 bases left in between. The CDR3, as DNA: TGTGCCAGCAGCTTAAGGGGGAGGGGGCAGTACAATGAGCAGTTCTTC. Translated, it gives CASSLRGRGQYNEQFF. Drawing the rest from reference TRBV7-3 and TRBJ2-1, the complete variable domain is GAGVSQTPSNKVTEKGKYVELRCDPISGHTALYWYRQSLGQGPEFLIYFQGTGAADDSGLPNDRFFAVRPEGSVSTLKIQRTERGDSAVYLCASSLRGRGQYNEQFFGPGTRLTVL.

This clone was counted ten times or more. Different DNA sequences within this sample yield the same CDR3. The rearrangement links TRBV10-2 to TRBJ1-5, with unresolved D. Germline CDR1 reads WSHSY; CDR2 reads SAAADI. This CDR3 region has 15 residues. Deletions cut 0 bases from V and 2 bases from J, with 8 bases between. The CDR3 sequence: CASSESETGNQPQHF. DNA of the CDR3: TGCGCCAGCAGTGAGTCCGAAACCGGCAATCAGCCCCAGCATTTT.

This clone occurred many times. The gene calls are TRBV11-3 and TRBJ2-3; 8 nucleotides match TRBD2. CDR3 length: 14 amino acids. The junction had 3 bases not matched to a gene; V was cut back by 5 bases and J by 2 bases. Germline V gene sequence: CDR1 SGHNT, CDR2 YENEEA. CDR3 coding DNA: TGTGCCAGCAGCCCAGGACTAGCCACAGATACGCAGTATTTT. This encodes CASSPGLATDTQYF.

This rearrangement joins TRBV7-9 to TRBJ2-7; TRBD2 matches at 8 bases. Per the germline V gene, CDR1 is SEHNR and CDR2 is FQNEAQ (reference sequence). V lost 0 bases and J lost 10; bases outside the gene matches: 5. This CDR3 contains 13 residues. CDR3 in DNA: TGTGCCAGCAGCTTAGCCAGCGGGAGACCTCAGTACTTC. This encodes CASSLASGRPQYF.

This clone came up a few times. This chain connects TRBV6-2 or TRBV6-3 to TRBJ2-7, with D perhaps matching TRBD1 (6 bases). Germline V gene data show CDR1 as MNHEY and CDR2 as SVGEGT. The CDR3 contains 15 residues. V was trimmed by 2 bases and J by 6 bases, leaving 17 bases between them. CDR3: CASSYPEQGRREQYF. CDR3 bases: TGTGCCAGCAGTTACCCGGAACAGGGAAGGCGCGAGCAGTACTTC.

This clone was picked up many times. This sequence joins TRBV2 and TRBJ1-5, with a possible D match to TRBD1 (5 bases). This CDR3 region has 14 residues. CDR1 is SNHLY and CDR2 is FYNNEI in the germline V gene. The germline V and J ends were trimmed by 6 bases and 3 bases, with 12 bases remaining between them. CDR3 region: CASSDTGYNQPQHF. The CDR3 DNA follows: TGTGCCAGCAGCGATACAGGTTACAATCAGCCCCAGCATTTT.

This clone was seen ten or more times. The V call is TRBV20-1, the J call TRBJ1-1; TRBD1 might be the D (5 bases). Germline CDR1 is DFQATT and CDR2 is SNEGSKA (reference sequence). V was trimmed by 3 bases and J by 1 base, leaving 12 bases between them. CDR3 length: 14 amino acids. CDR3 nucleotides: TGCAGTGCTAGGGCAGGGCTCGGGAACACTGAAGCTTTCTTT. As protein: CSARAGLGNTEAFF.